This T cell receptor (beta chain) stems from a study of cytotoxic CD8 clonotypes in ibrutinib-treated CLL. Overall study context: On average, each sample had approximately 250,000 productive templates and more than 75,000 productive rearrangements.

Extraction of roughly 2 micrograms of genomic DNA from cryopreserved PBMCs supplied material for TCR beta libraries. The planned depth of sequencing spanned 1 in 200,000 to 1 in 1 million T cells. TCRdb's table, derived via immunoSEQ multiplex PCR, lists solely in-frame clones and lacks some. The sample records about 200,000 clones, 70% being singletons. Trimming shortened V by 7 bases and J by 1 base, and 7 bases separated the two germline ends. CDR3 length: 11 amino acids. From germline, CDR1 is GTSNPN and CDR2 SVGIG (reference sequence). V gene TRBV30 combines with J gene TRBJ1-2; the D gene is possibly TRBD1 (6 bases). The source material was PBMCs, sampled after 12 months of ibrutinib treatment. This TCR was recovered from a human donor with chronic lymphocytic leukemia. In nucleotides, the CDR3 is TGTGCCTCCAGGGGTAACTATGGCTACACCTTC. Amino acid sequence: CASRGNYGYTF.